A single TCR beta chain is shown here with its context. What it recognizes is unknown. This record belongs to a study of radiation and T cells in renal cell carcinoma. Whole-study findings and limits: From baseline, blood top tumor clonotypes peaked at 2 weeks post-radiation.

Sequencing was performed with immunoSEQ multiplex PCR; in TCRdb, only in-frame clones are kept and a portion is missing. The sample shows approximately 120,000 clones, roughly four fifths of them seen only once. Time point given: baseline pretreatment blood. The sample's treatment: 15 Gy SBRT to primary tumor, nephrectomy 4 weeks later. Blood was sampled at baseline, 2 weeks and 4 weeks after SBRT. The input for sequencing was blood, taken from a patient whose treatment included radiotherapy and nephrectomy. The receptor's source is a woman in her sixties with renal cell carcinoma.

CDR3 nucleotide sequence: TGTGCCAGCAGCGCCGGCGGGGGTCCCTATGGCTACACCTTC. It encodes CASSAGGGPYGYTF. The chain links TRBV6-5 to TRBJ1-2; D is possibly TRBD1 (5 bases). The CDR3 has 14 amino acids. Trimming cost V 6 bases and J 4 bases, with 15 bases left between them. The germline V gene encodes CDR1 MNHEY and CDR2 SVGAGI.